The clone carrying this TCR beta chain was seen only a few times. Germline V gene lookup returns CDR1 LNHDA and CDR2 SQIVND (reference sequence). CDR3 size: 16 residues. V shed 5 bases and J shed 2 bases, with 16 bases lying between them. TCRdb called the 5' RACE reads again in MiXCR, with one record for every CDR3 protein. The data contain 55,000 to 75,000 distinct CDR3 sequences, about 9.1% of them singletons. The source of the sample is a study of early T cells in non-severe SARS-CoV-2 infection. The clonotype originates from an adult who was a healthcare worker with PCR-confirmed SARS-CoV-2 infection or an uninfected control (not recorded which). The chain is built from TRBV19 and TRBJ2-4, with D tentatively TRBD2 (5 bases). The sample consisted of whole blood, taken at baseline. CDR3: CASSRDGSGTKNIQYF. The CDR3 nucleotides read TGTGCCAGTAGTCGGGATGGGAGCGGTACCAAAAACATTCAGTACTTC.